This T cell receptor (beta chain) was sequenced for a study of cytomegalovirus exposure and HLA in healthy donors. Study-wide context: A subsequent analysis reported that the 110 or so validation repertoires were produced on the same platform that had also been used for the roughly 710 first-cohort repertoires.

This clone was detected only once. The junction and the germline gene differ at one end; a read error may be behind it. Germline CDR1 and CDR2: SEHNR and FQNEAQ (reference sequence). This CDR3 is built from 11 residues. Here immunoSEQ multiplex PCR was the method, and the copy in TCRdb shows in-frame clones only, minus some. Among some 150,000 clones listed, 80% to 90% were seen once. The sequence derives from a young woman in good health and CMV-seronegative. This sequence joins TRBV7-9 and TRBJ1-1; TRBD1 aligns across 7 bases. The sample comprised PBMCs. The DNA of the CDR3 is TGTGCCAGCAGCTTAGAGACAGGGACCCGGTTT. This gives the protein CASSLETGTRF.